This T cell receptor beta chain originates from a study of technical replicates of blood from a handful of donors. Trimming took off 5 bases at V and 2 bases at J, with 14 bases between the two ends. CDR1 is SGHRS, CDR2 YFSETQ, per germline. This CDR3 has 16 amino acids. TCRdb keeps only in-frame clones here, not all; method: immunoSEQ multiplex PCR. Of more than 75,000 clones listed, about nine tenths are singletons. The source of this sequence is a human donor in good health. This chain links TRBV5-1 with TRBJ2-6; perhaps TRBD1 as D (5 bases). The sample consisted of T cells isolated from PBMCs. The CDR3 loop is CASRRITGTGANVLTF. The CDR3 DNA is TGCGCCAGCAGGAGGATTACAGGAACTGGGGCCAACGTCCTGACTTTC.